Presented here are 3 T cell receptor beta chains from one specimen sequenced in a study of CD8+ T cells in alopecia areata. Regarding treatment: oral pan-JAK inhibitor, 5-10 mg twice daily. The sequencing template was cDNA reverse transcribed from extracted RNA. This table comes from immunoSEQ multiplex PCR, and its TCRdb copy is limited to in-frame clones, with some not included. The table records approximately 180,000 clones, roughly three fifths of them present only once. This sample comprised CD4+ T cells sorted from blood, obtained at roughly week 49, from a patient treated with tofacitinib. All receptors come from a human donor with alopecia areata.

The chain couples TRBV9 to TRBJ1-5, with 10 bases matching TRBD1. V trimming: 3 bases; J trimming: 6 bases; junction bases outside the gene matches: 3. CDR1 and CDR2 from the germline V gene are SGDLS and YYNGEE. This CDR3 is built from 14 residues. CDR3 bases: TGTGCCAGCAGCGGACAGGGGGCTGTTCAGCCCCAGCATTTT. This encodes CASSGQGAVQPQHF.

CDR3 loop: CAWIWGRTMNTEAFF. The CDR3 coding sequence is TGTGCCTGGATCTGGGGCAGGACCATGAACACTGAAGCTTTCTTT. The chain has TRBV30 and TRBJ1-1; possibly TRBD1 for D (5 bases). Trimming removed 4 bases at V and 0 bases at J, with 15 bases between. Germline V CDR1 and CDR2: GTSNPN, SVGIG (reference sequence). This CDR3 region has 15 residues.

The CDR3 sequence: CSVEGRVTEAFF. CDR3 DNA sequence: TGCAGCGTTGAAGGCAGGGTCACTGAAGCTTTCTTT. The chain employs TRBV29-1 and TRBJ1-1, with TRBD1 as a possible D gene (5 bases). This CDR3 is built from 12 residues. Germline CDR1 and CDR2: SQVTM and ANQGSEA. Deletions cut 1 base from V and 4 bases from J, with 7 bases between. Drawing the rest from reference TRBV29-1 and TRBJ1-1, the complete variable domain is SAVISQKPSRDICQRGTSLTIQCQVDSQVTMMFWYRQQPGQSLTLIATANQGSEATYESGFVIDKFPISRPNLTFSTLTVSNMSPEDSSIYLCSVEGRVTEAFFGQGTRLTVV.